This is a list of T cell receptor beta chains from one sample in a study of T cell changes during pregnancy in multiple sclerosis. This table comes from immunoSEQ multiplex PCR, and its TCRdb copy is limited to in-frame clones, with some not included. The top ten clones hold approximately 1.9% of a sample with about 93,000 clones, 80% to 95% of them seen once. Sequenced here: peripheral blood, sampled after pregnancy. The receptors originated from a female donor with multiple sclerosis, enrolled in a pregnancy study. Each CDR3 is given with its conserved first and last residue. Fields, in order: J gene, clone size, V gene, CDR3 protein. A clone size is listed for some rows: how often the clone was seen (once, few, many), or a class if it is expanded.

j_gene: TRBJ2-2; abundance: .; v_gene: TRBV25-1; CDR3aa: CASSETRFPTGIELFF
j_gene: TRBJ1-3; abundance: .; v_gene: TRBV28; CDR3aa: CASSPVQFSSGNTIYF
j_gene: TRBJ1-2; abundance: .; v_gene: TRBV7-2; CDR3aa: CASSPAGTGGYGYTF
j_gene: TRBJ1-5; abundance: .; v_gene: TRBV7-8; CDR3aa: CASSLGAGRQPQHF
j_gene: TRBJ2-5; abundance: .; v_gene: TRBV7-3; CDR3aa: CASSTSGQGVGETQYF
j_gene: TRBJ2-1; abundance: .; v_gene: TRBV6-4; CDR3aa: CASSDSGSGGSDEQFF
j_gene: TRBJ2-1; abundance: .; v_gene: TRBV6-1; CDR3aa: CASRGTSGNNEQFF
j_gene: TRBJ1-1; abundance: .; v_gene: TRBV6-1; CDR3aa: CASIRSTGGRSEAFF
j_gene: TRBJ1-1; abundance: .; v_gene: TRBV7-7; CDR3aa: CASSLDRGIRDTEAFF
j_gene: TRBJ2-1; abundance: .; v_gene: TRBV30; CDR3aa: CAWSSTLRVSYNEQFF
j_gene: TRBJ1-1; abundance: .; v_gene: TRBV6-5; CDR3aa: CASSRAGVTEAFF
j_gene: TRBJ1-1; abundance: .; v_gene: TRBV30; CDR3aa: CAWSGGQGPTEAFF
j_gene: TRBJ1-2; abundance: .; v_gene: TRBV30; CDR3aa: CACLRGGNYGYTF
j_gene: TRBJ1-2; abundance: .; v_gene: TRBV6-6; CDR3aa: CASSYPTPDREYGYTF
j_gene: TRBJ1-2; abundance: many; v_gene: TRBV12-5; CDR3aa: CASGQGSGYTF
j_gene: TRBJ1-2; abundance: .; v_gene: TRBV27; CDR3aa: CASRLNTPNNYGYTF
j_gene: TRBJ1-3; abundance: once; v_gene: TRBV30; CDR3aa: CAWITGGPGNTIYF
j_gene: TRBJ1-5; abundance: once; v_gene: TRBV2; CDR3aa: CASNRDSGNQPQHF
j_gene: TRBJ2-1; abundance: .; v_gene: TRBV7-2; CDR3aa: CASSPARNKFF
j_gene: TRBJ2-5; abundance: once; v_gene: TRBV5-1; CDR3aa: CASSWGDIAGEETQYF